Listed below are T cell receptor beta chains from one sample, sequenced in a study of blood T cell repertoires in COVID-19. Sequenced by immunoSEQ multiplex PCR; TCRdb stores in-frame clones only, minus some. The sample shows under 300,000 clones, 82% of them seen only once. Sequenced input: peripheral blood. The source is a woman aged 55-70 years with active or convalescent COVID-19. Both conserved end residues are part of each CDR3. A D gene is named only where the DNA matches it firmly. Rows give clone size only sometimes, using once, few, many, or a class for an expanded clone.

V gene: TRBV12-3/TRBV12-4
CDR3 length: 12
J gene: TRBJ1-2
clone size: NA
D gene: NA
CDR3 protein: CASNGQLYGYTF
CDR3 DNA: TGTGCCAGCAATGGACAGCTCTATGGCTACACCTTC

V gene: TRBV19
CDR3 length: 15
J gene: TRBJ2-5
clone size: NA
D gene: TRBD1
CDR3 protein: CASRPPGQGAETQYF
CDR3 DNA: TGTGCCAGTAGGCCTCCGGGACAGGGGGCGGAGACCCAGTACTTC

V gene: TRBV2
CDR3 length: 12
J gene: TRBJ1-5
clone size: NA
D gene: NA
CDR3 protein: CASRGDDQPQHF
CDR3 DNA: TGTGCCAGCAGAGGGGATGATCAGCCCCAGCATTTT

V gene: TRBV3-1/TRBV3-2
CDR3 length: 16
J gene: TRBJ1-5
clone size: once
D gene: TRBD1
CDR3 protein: CASSTGAGRSNQPQHF
CDR3 DNA: TGTGCCAGCAGCACAGGGGCAGGGAGATCCAATCAGCCCCAGCATTTT

V gene: TRBV5-4
CDR3 length: 15
J gene: TRBJ1-2
clone size: NA
D gene: TRBD1
CDR3 protein: CASSLDRGRVYGYTF
CDR3 DNA: TGTGCCAGCAGCTTGGACAGGGGTCGGGTATATGGCTACACCTTC

V gene: TRBV5-1
CDR3 length: 11
J gene: TRBJ2-7
clone size: NA
D gene: NA
CDR3 protein: CASRADYEQYF
CDR3 DNA: TGCGCCAGCAGGGCGGACTACGAGCAGTACTTC

V gene: TRBV18
CDR3 length: 14
J gene: TRBJ2-7
clone size: NA
D gene: TRBD1
CDR3 protein: CASSSTGERVEQYF
CDR3 DNA: TGTGCCAGCTCATCGACAGGGGAAAGGGTCGAGCAGTACTTC

V gene: TRBV7-6
CDR3 length: 13
J gene: TRBJ2-7
clone size: NA
D gene: TRBD2
CDR3 protein: CASSPGGLYEQYF
CDR3 DNA: TGTGCCAGCAGTCCGGGGGGGTTGTACGAGCAGTACTTC

V gene: TRBV2
CDR3 length: 12
J gene: TRBJ1-1
clone size: once
D gene: NA
CDR3 protein: CASAALDTEAFF
CDR3 DNA: TGTGCCAGCGCGGCTCTCGACACTGAAGCTTTCTTT

V gene: TRBV3-1/TRBV3-2
CDR3 length: 15
J gene: TRBJ2-7
clone size: NA
D gene: TRBD2
CDR3 protein: CASSRGGGLSYEQYF
CDR3 DNA: TGTGCCAGCAGCCGCGGCGGGGGTCTCTCCTACGAGCAGTACTTC